What follows is one T cell receptor beta chain and its context. This receptor's antigen is unknown. No base-level quality is on record; no much larger clone is a single base apart. The entry originates in a study of blood T cell repertoires in COVID-19 (dated by TCRdb to 2020 to 2021). Background on the whole study: The collaborator samples originated in the United States, Italy and Spain and spanned the acute and convalescent phases of COVID-19. The samples were drawn from the first 160 participants of the ongoing ImmuneRACE study and from 950 to 1,500 subjects provided by 6 global collaborators. The sample metadata nearly always contained a de-identified subject ID, COVID-19 status, age in years and sex. Where available, HLA class I and class II types were obtained from metadata supplied by the sample provider rather than from assay-based typing. The prospective study material was composed of cDNA or gDNA derived from T cells, B-cell-depleted T cells, or PBMCs. The repertoires were released in a freely available public database meant as a resource for research on the immune response to SARS-CoV-2. Deeply sampled blood TCRbeta repertoires from subjects exposed to, actively infected with, or recovered from COVID-19 were included in the dataset. Broad study findings and their caveats: Clinical and demographic metadata were provided uncurated, with the amount varying by source and participant.

According to the germline V gene (reference sequence), CDR1 reads LNHDA and CDR2 reads SQIVND. The V end loses 6 bases and the J end loses 5 bases, and a stretch of 16 bases separates them. Spanning cysteine to phenylalanine, the CDR3 consists of 14 amino acids. Here the CDR3 DNA is all that survives: 42 bases in frame from base 1. Each collaborating institution followed its own protocols to collect whole blood in K2EDTA tubes. For TCRbeta analysis, collaborator samples were shipped as frozen whole blood, as isolated PBMCs, or as DNA extracted from either sample type. TCRbeta CDR3 regions were amplified from genomic DNA using the immunoSEQ Assay, a bias-controlled multiplex PCR. As for the authors' bioinformatics: Within the assay, amplification of reference gene primers was used to estimate how many nucleated cells each sample contained. Sequence reads were collapsed and filtered to measure the absolute abundance of every unique TCRbeta CDR3 rearrangement. Productive Simpson clonality was computed per sample as the square root of Simpson's diversity index over productive rearrangements. TCRdb stores this immuneACCESS table with in-frame sequences only. Part of the clones is absent; in the studies checked, under half of the shortfall reflects unresolved V genes, and no reason is known for the rest. The V and J calls and clone size were taken over from that table, and D and trimming were inferred from the DNA. The sample includes about 200,000 clones, with 65% to 85% observed a single time. The top ten constitute around 26% of the sample.

The sequence was obtained from a man aged 35 to 55 with acute or convalescent COVID-19. Sample: peripheral blood. The sequence links TRBV19 to TRBJ1-1, and the D gene may be TRBD1, 5 bases matching. The CDR3 loop reads CASSRLDSQTEAFF. In nucleotides, the sequence is TGTGCCAGTAGCCGACTAGACAGTCAGACTGAAGCTTTCTTT.